A selection of T cell receptor beta chains follows, all from one sample in a study of blood T cell repertoires in COVID-19. Profiled with immunoSEQ multiplex PCR; TCRdb holds only in-frame clones, not every one. The profile covers 240,000 or so clones, with roughly 80% appearing a single time and around 3.3% taken by the ten largest. Sequencing was carried out using peripheral blood. The receptor source for this set is a woman younger than 30 with acute or convalescent COVID-19. Both conserved end residues are part of each CDR3. A D gene is named only where the DNA matches it firmly. Not every row has a clone size; where given, it reads once, few, many or a size class.

D gene	V gene	J gene	clone size	CDR3 protein	CDR3 DNA
NA	TRBV5-4	TRBJ1-4	NA	CASSAGNANEKLFF	TGTGCCAGCAGCGCGGGAAATGCTAATGAAAAACTGTTTTTT
NA	TRBV29-1	TRBJ1-4	NA	CSVELSSATNEKLFF	TGCAGCGTTGAACTCAGTTCAGCAACTAATGAAAAACTGTTTTTT
NA	TRBV14	TRBJ1-4	NA	CASSQVLNEKLFF	TGTGCCAGCAGCCAAGTCCTGAATGAAAAACTGTTTTTT
TRBD1	TRBV6-6	TRBJ1-4	NA	CASSYSSGTGNEKLFF	TGTGCCAGCAGTTACTCGAGTGGGACAGGGAATGAAAAACTGTTTTTT
NA	TRBV19	TRBJ1-1	NA	CASSMPGTEAFF	TGTGCCAGTAGTATGCCAGGCACTGAAGCTTTCTTT
TRBD2	TRBV9	TRBJ2-3	NA	CASSPGLGGTDTQYF	TGTGCCAGCAGCCCGGGACTAGGGGGCACAGATACGCAGTATTTT
NA	TRBV14	TRBJ1-2	few	CASSLISGAGGGYTF	TGTGCCAGCAGCCTTATCTCAGGGGCGGGAGGTGGCTACACCTTC
NA	TRBV30	TRBJ2-3	NA	CAWSPVEVSTDTQYF	TGTGCCTGGAGCCCGGTCGAGGTTAGCACAGATACGCAGTATTTT
NA	TRBV11-2	TRBJ2-5	once	CASSLTTRQETQYF	TGTGCCAGCAGCCTCACGACTCGCCAAGAGACCCAGTACTTC
NA	TRBV28	TRBJ1-1	NA	CASSPNTYTEAFF	TGTGCCAGCAGCCCAAACACCTACACTGAAGCTTTCTTT
TRBD1	TRBV30	TRBJ2-7	NA	CAWKDRQFYEQYF	TGTGCCTGGAAGGACAGGCAGTTCTACGAGCAGTACTTC
TRBD2	TRBV10-3	TRBJ2-1	NA	CAISEWSGGAYNEQFF	TGTGCCATCAGTGAATGGAGTGGGGGGGCCTACAATGAGCAGTTCTTC
TRBD1	TRBV6-4	TRBJ1-5	NA	CASSDSGGQDGSNQPQHF	TGTGCCAGCAGTGACTCAGGCGGACAGGACGGCAGCAATCAGCCCCAGCATTTT
TRBD1	TRBV19	TRBJ2-1	NA	CASSIDRGRLDNEQFF	TGTGCCAGTAGTATAGATAGGGGGCGCCTGGACAATGAGCAGTTCTTC
NA	TRBV5-1	TRBJ2-1	NA	CASSSGHNEQFF	TGCGCCAGCAGCTCGGGTCACAATGAGCAGTTCTTC
NA	TRBV7-2	TRBJ1-2	NA	CASSPRGQGKYGYTF	TGTGCCAGCAGCCCGCGGGGGCAGGGGAAATATGGCTACACCTTC
TRBD1	TRBV28	TRBJ2-1	NA	CASSWWTGGNYNEQFF	TGTGCCAGCAGTTGGTGGACAGGGGGGAATTACAATGAGCAGTTCTTC
NA	TRBV19	TRBJ2-1	NA	CASSIVLASNEQFF	TGTGCCAGTAGTATAGTGCTAGCGTCGAATGAGCAGTTCTTC
NA	TRBV20-1	TRBJ1-2	few	CSASQDYGYTF	TGCAGTGCTTCGCAGGACTATGGCTACACCTTC
TRBD1	TRBV5-4	TRBJ2-7	NA	CASARPGQKFEEQYF	TGTGCCAGCGCAAGGCCGGGACAGAAGTTTGAGGAGCAGTACTTC
TRBD2	TRBV4-2	TRBJ2-3	NA	CASSQFGREGPDTQYF	TGTGCCAGCAGCCAATTTGGGCGGGAGGGCCCAGATACGCAGTATTTT
TRBD1	TRBV5-6	TRBJ1-3	few	CASSLGRGRNTIYF	TGTGCCAGCAGCTTGGGCAGGGGGAGAAACACCATATATTTT
NA	TRBV3-1/TRBV3-2	TRBJ2-3	once	CASSRDSTDTQYF	TGTGCCAGCAGCCGCGACTCAACAGATACGCAGTATTTT
NA	TRBV12-5	TRBJ1-2	NA	CASGLDRRNYGYTF	TGTGCTAGTGGTTTGGACAGACGGAACTATGGCTACACCTTC
NA	TRBV2	TRBJ2-1	NA	CASSEALAKAGRQFF	TGTGCCAGCAGTGAAGCGCTTGCGAAAGCGGGTCGGCAGTTCTTC
TRBD1	TRBV5-1	TRBJ2-3	NA	CASSGGQGSTDTQYF	TGCGCCAGCAGCGGGGGACAGGGTAGCACAGATACGCAGTATTTT
NA	TRBV20-1	TRBJ1-2	few	CSASPAEHYGYTF	TGCAGTGCTAGTCCCGCGGAGCACTATGGCTACACCTTC
NA	TRBV20-1	TRBJ1-1	NA	CSASGVRGRTEAFF	TGCAGTGCTAGTGGTGTCAGGGGCCGGACTGAAGCTTTCTTT
NA	TRBV23-1	TRBJ1-1	NA	CASSHRGTEAFF	TGCGCCAGCAGTCACAGGGGCACTGAAGCTTTCTTT
TRBD1	TRBV4-1	TRBJ2-1	NA	CASSRAERGPNEQFF	TGCGCCAGCAGCCGCGCCGAAAGGGGGCCCAATGAGCAGTTCTTC
TRBD2	TRBV30	TRBJ2-5	many	CAWSVFGWEGIQETQYF	TGTGCCTGGAGTGTATTCGGGTGGGAGGGCATCCAAGAGACCCAGTACTTC
NA	TRBV7-8	TRBJ1-6	NA	CASSLIGNGGSPLHF	TGTGCCAGCAGCTTAATAGGGAACGGAGGGTCACCCCTCCACTTT
TRBD1	TRBV11-2	TRBJ1-1	NA	CASSLTGGGGTEAFF	TGTGCCAGCAGCTTAACAGGGGGCGGAGGAACTGAAGCTTTCTTT
TRBD1	TRBV11-2	TRBJ2-7	NA	CASSLRTGDYEQYF	TGTGCCAGCAGCCTGAGGACAGGGGACTACGAGCAGTACTTC
TRBD2	TRBV29-1	TRBJ2-7	NA	CSVQKGLAEYEQYF	TGCAGCGTGCAGAAGGGACTAGCGGAGTACGAGCAGTACTTC
TRBD1	TRBV7-9	TRBJ1-3	NA	CASSIRDRGNTIYF	TGTGCCAGCAGCATCCGGGACAGGGGAAACACCATATATTTT
TRBD2	TRBV19	TRBJ2-7	NA	CASSGAAWGLAGSYEQYF	TGTGCCAGTAGTGGGGCAGCCTGGGGACTAGCGGGATCCTACGAGCAGTACTTC
TRBD1	TRBV13	TRBJ2-5	NA	CASSFTGTGGKTQYF	TGTGCCAGCAGCTTCACCGGGACAGGGGGAAAGACCCAGTACTTC
NA	TRBV30	TRBJ2-7	NA	CAWSVRYEQYF	TGTGCCTGGAGTGTACGGTACGAGCAGTACTTC
NA	TRBV7-4	TRBJ1-4	NA	CASSLPYCAGEKLFF	TGTGCCAGCAGCCTGCCTTATTGCGCGGGGGAAAAACTGTTTTTT
TRBD1	TRBV13	TRBJ1-1	few	CASSLGLGQERAFF	TGTGCCAGCAGCTTAGGCCTGGGACAGGAACGAGCTTTCTTT
TRBD2	TRBV6-5	TRBJ2-3	once	CASSYSGLAGSDTQYF	TGTGCCAGCAGTTACTCTGGGCTAGCGGGATCAGATACGCAGTATTTT
TRBD1	TRBV7-6	TRBJ1-4	NA	CASSVQGATNEKLFF	TGTGCCAGCAGCGTGCAGGGGGCAACTAATGAAAAACTGTTTTTT
NA	TRBV6-1	TRBJ2-6	NA	CASSASGHIYSGANVLTF	TGTGCCAGCAGTGCATCAGGGCATATTTACTCTGGGGCCAACGTCCTGACTTTC
TRBD2	TRBV27	TRBJ2-1	NA	CASSPRLAGGYNEQFF	TGTGCCAGCAGTCCGAGACTAGCGGGAGGGTACAATGAGCAGTTCTTC
NA	TRBV6-5	TRBJ1-2	NA	CASSYFGGYGYTF	TGTGCCAGCAGTTATTTTGGCGGATATGGCTACACCTTC
TRBD2	TRBV27	TRBJ2-7	NA	CASTRISGGMSYEQYF	TGTGCCAGCACCCGAATAAGCGGGGGTATGTCCTACGAGCAGTACTTC